Listed below are T cell receptor beta chains from one sample, sequenced in a study of a mutant IDH1 vaccine in newly diagnosed glioma. No antigen has been assigned to these receptors. Profiling relied on immunoSEQ multiplex PCR, and the TCRdb table lists in-frame clones only, not all of them. The sample shows tens of thousands of clones, about four fifths of them seen only once. Sequences were derived from PBMCs, sampled from a glioma patient whose treatment included an IDH1 peptide vaccine. All receptors come from a man aged 18-30 years with glioma. Each CDR3 is given with its conserved first and last residue. The D gene is left open where the match is weak. Rows may omit the clone size; those that give it use once, few, many or a size class.

>.|TRBV5-4|.|TRBJ2-2
CASSLIQGSGELFF
TGTGCCAGCAGCTTGATTCAGGGATCCGGGGAGCTGTTTTTT
>.|TRBV5-1|few|TRBJ1-4
CASSLALGSDNEKLFF
TGCGCCAGCAGCTTGGCCTTAGGGTCAGATAATGAAAAACTGTTTTTT
>TRBD1|TRBV27|.|TRBJ1-5
CASSLTGTGLQPQHF
TGTGCCAGCAGTTTGACCGGGACAGGACTACAGCCCCAGCATTTT
>.|TRBV4-1|.|TRBJ2-3
CASSQVWGSTDTQYF
TGCGCCAGCAGCCAAGTTTGGGGTAGCACAGATACGCAGTATTTT
>.|TRBV7-9|.|TRBJ2-1
CASSLAPNEQFF
TGTGCCAGCAGCTTAGCCCCGAATGAGCAGTTCTTC
>TRBD1|TRBV2|.|TRBJ2-7
CASNGQVSYEQYF
TGTGCCAGCAATGGACAGGTATCCTACGAGCAGTACTTC
>.|TRBV19|.|TRBJ1-1
CASSPLATGRRAEAFF
TGTGCCAGTAGTCCACTCGCAACGGGCCGTCGGGCTGAAGCTTTCTTT
>.|TRBV7-9|.|TRBJ1-5
CASSLGPGNQPQHF
TGTGCCAGCAGCTTAGGACCGGGGAATCAGCCCCAGCATTTT
>TRBD2|TRBV7-2|.|TRBJ2-3
CASSLGSSGRGSWDTQYF
TGTGCCAGCAGCTTAGGCTCCTCCGGGAGGGGAAGTTGGGATACGCAGTATTTT
>.|TRBV5-1|.|TRBJ2-7
CASSLDAHEQYF
TGCGCCAGCAGCTTGGACGCTCACGAGCAGTACTTC
>.|TRBV5-5|.|TRBJ2-7
CASSLKLAEQYF
TGTGCCAGCAGCTTGAAGCTAGCCGAGCAGTACTTC
>.|TRBV30|.|TRBJ1-1
CALRSRVLGMNTEAFF
TGTGCCCTAAGGTCCCGGGTCCTTGGAATGAACACTGAAGCTTTCTTT
>.|TRBV7-9|.|TRBJ2-1
CASSFFPGATNNEQFF
TGTGCCAGCAGCTTTTTTCCGGGGGCCACGAACAATGAGCAGTTCTTC
>TRBD1|TRBV28|.|TRBJ1-4
CASRGQGTVGNEKLFF
TGTGCCAGCAGGGGACAGGGGACAGTGGGTAATGAAAAACTGTTTTTT
>.|TRBV9|.|TRBJ1-5
CASSVGTGGQPQHF
TGTGCCAGCAGCGTAGGCACCGGCGGCCAGCCCCAGCATTTT
>.|TRBV5-4|.|TRBJ1-5
CASSLGRDQPQHF
TGTGCCAGCAGCTTGGGCAGGGATCAGCCCCAGCATTTT
>.|TRBV2|.|TRBJ1-6
CASSATVGNSPLHF
TGTGCCAGCAGTGCGACAGTAGGCAATTCACCCCTCCACTTT
>.|TRBV30|.|TRBJ2-3
CAWSALWGPSTDTQYF
TGTGCCTGGAGTGCATTATGGGGTCCTAGCACAGATACGCAGTATTTT
>.|TRBV9|.|TRBJ2-1
CASSVFLAPHNEQFF
TGTGCCAGCAGCGTTTTCCTAGCGCCCCACAATGAGCAGTTCTTC
>.|TRBV18|.|TRBJ1-5
CASSVWGGQPSNQPQHF
TGTGCCAGCTCTGTCTGGGGGGGCCAGCCAAGCAATCAGCCCCAGCATTTT
>.|TRBV14|.|TRBJ1-1
CASSQYTANTEAFF
TGTGCCAGCAGCCAGTACACGGCGAACACTGAAGCTTTCTTT
>.|TRBV7-2|.|TRBJ1-2
CASSLAGGDYGYTF
TGTGCCAGCAGCTTAGCGGGAGGCGACTATGGCTACACCTTC
>TRBD2|TRBV5-1|.|TRBJ2-1
CASSSGLAGDEQFF
TGCGCCAGCAGCTCTGGACTAGCGGGGGATGAGCAGTTCTTC
>.|TRBV25-1|.|TRBJ1-2
CASSRIGPPYGYTF
TGTGCCAGCAGTAGGATAGGGCCACCCTATGGCTACACCTTC
>.|TRBV4-3|.|TRBJ2-1
CASSQGSSYNEQFF
TGCGCCAGCAGCCAAGGGAGCTCCTACAATGAGCAGTTCTTC
>.|TRBV5-8|.|TRBJ2-7
CASSKGVATPEQYF
TGTGCCAGCAGCAAGGGAGTAGCTACCCCCGAGCAGTACTTC
>.|TRBV5-1|.|TRBJ2-7
CASSLDVQGREQYF
TGCGCCAGCAGCTTGGATGTACAGGGAAGGGAGCAGTACTTC
>TRBD2|TRBV5-1|.|TRBJ2-2
CASSLAITGGTGELFF
TGCGCCAGCAGCTTGGCGATAACGGGAGGCACCGGGGAGCTGTTTTTT
>TRBD2|TRBV19|once|TRBJ2-3
CASKTSGGANTQYF
TGTGCCAGTAAGACTAGCGGGGGCGCGAATACGCAGTATTTT
>.|TRBV7-8|few|TRBJ1-3
CASSLGTGRRGNTIYF
TGTGCCAGCAGCTTGGGGACGGGGAGGCGAGGAAACACCATATATTTT